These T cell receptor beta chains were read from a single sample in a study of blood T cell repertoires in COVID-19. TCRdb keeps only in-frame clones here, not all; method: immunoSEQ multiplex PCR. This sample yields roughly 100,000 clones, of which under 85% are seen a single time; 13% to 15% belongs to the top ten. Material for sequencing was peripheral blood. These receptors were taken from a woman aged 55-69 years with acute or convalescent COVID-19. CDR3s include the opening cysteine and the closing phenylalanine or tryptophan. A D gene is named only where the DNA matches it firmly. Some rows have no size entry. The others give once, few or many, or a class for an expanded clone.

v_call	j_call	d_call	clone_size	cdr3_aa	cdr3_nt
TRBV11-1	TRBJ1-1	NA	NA	CASSLARGTEAFF	TGTGCCAGCAGCTTAGCCAGGGGCACTGAAGCTTTCTTT
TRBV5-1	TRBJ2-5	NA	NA	CASSLSSDSWETQYF	TGCGCCAGCAGTCTCTCGTCAGATTCATGGGAGACCCAGTACTTC
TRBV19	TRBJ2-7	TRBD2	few	CASRRTSESSYEQYF	TGTGCCAGTAGAAGGACTAGCGAGAGCTCCTACGAGCAGTACTTC
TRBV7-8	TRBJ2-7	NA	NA	CASSLASGGAMAYEQYF	TGTGCCAGCAGCTTAGCGTCGGGTGGGGCTATGGCCTACGAGCAGTACTTC
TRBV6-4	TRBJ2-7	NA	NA	CARPDSESTYEQYF	TGTGCCAGACCTGACTCTGAGTCTACCTACGAGCAGTACTTC
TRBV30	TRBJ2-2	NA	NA	CAWSVSFPPGGELFF	TGTGCCTGGAGTGTAAGCTTCCCCCCGGGCGGGGAGCTGTTTTTT
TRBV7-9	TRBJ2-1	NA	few	CASSLREDEQFF	TGTGCCAGCAGCTTAAGGGAGGATGAGCAGTTCTTC
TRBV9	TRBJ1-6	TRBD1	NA	CASSVAQGRSYNSPLHF	TGTGCCAGCAGCGTAGCACAGGGGCGCTCCTATAATTCACCCCTCCACTTT
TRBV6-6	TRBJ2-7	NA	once	CASSYSMSREDDEQYF	TGTGCCAGCAGTTACTCGATGTCCAGGGAGGACGACGAGCAGTACTTC
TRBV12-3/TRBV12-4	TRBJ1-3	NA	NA	CASSPSSGNTIYF	TGTGCCAGCAGCCCTAGCTCTGGAAACACCATATATTTT
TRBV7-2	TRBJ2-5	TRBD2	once	CASSLPSGLVYRTQYF	TGTGCCAGCAGCCTACCTTCGGGACTAGTGTACCGGACCCAGTACTTC
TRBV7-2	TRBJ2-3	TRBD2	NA	CASSKQRDRANTQYF	TGTGCCAGCAGCAAACAGCGGGATCGGGCCAATACGCAGTATTTT
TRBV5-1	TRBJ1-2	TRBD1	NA	CASSARTGESGYTF	TGCGCCAGCAGCGCCCGGACAGGGGAGAGCGGCTACACCTTC
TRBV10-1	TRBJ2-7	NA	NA	CASKPGQLYQYF	TGCGCCAGCAAACCGGGACAACTCTACCAGTACTTC
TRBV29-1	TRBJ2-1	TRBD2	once	CSATSELAASYNEQFF	TGCAGCGCGACGAGTGAACTAGCGGCATCCTACAATGAGCAGTTCTTC
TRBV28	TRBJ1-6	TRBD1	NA	CASSLHNRGNSPLHF	TGTGCCAGCAGCCTCCACAACAGGGGAAATTCACCCCTCCACTTT
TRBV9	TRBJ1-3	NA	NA	CASSFRAGNTIYF	TGTGCCAGCAGCTTCAGGGCTGGAAACACCATATATTTT
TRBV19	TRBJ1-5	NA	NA	CASSIAGGAGQPQHF	TGTGCCAGTAGTATAGCTGGGGGCGCGGGTCAGCCCCAGCATTTT
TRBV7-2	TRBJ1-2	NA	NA	CASSPLGGRSDPHGYTF	TGTGCCAGCAGCCCCCTCGGGGGGAGATCCGACCCCCACGGCTACACCTTC
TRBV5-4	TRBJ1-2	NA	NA	CASSHRGDYGYTF	TGTGCCAGCAGCCATCGGGGGGACTATGGCTACACCTTC
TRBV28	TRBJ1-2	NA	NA	CASITTSGYGYTF	TGTGCCAGCATAACCACTTCGGGCTATGGCTACACCTTC
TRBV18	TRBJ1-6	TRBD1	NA	CASSPGQGLNSPLHF	TGTGCCAGCTCACCCGGACAGGGTCTTAATTCACCCCTCCACTTT
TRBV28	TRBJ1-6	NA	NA	CASSPTGTRYSPLHF	TGTGCCAGCAGTCCTACCGGGACACGTTATTCACCCCTCCACTTT
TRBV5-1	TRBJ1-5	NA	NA	CASRPGLDSNQPQHF	TGCGCCAGCAGACCGGGACTCGATAGCAATCAGCCCCAGCATTTT
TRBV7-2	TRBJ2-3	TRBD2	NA	CASSFLAVSTDTQYF	TGTGCCAGCAGCTTTCTAGCGGTTAGCACAGATACGCAGTATTTT
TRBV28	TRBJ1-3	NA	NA	CASYQGLSGNTIYF	TGTGCCAGCTACCAGGGTCTTTCTGGAAACACCATATATTTT
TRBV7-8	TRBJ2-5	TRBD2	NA	CASSRLGLSGEGRQETQYF	TGTGCCAGCAGCCGCTTAGGCCTTAGCGGGGAGGGTCGGCAAGAGACCCAGTACTTC
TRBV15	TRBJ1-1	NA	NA	CATSRDGQGSTEAFF	TGTGCCACCAGCAGAGATGGGCAGGGGTCCACTGAAGCTTTCTTT
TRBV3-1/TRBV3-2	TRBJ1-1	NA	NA	CASSPSEVSTEAFF	TGTGCCAGCAGCCCTTCCGAAGTCAGCACTGAAGCTTTCTTT
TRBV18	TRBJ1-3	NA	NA	CASSPQGIAGNTIYF	TGTGCCAGCTCACCACAGGGGATCGCGGGAAACACCATATATTTT
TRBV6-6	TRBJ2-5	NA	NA	CASRRGGRQETQYF	TGTGCCAGCAGGAGGGGGGGCCGGCAAGAGACCCAGTACTTC
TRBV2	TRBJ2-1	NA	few	CASSEDSSYNEQFF	TGTGCCAGCAGTGAGGACAGCTCCTACAATGAGCAGTTCTTC
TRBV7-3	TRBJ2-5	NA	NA	CASSRVGGEETQYF	TGTGCCAGCAGCCGCGTAGGCGGGGAAGAGACCCAGTACTTC
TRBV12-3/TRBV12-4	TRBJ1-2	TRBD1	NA	CASSPTGDGYTF	TGTGCCAGCAGCCCGACAGGGGATGGCTACACCTTC
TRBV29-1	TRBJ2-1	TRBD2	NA	CSVGTSENNEQFF	TGCAGCGTAGGGACTAGCGAGAACAATGAGCAGTTCTTC
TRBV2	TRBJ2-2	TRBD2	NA	CASSGRADIGELFF	TGTGCCAGCAGCGGGAGGGCGGATATCGGGGAGCTGTTTTTT
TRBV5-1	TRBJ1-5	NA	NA	CASSSGFPGDQPQHF	TGCGCCAGCAGCTCCGGGTTCCCTGGTGATCAGCCCCAGCATTTT
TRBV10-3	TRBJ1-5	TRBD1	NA	CAIGQEAGNQPQHF	TGTGCCATCGGACAGGAGGCGGGCAATCAGCCCCAGCATTTT
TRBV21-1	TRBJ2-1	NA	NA	CASSKEWAASGRSSYNEQFF	TGTGCCAGCAGCAAAGAGTGGGCGGCTAGCGGGAGGAGCTCCTACAATGAGCAGTTCTTC
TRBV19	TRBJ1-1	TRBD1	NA	CASTSPGTGLNTEAFF	TGTGCCAGTACTAGTCCCGGGACAGGCTTGAACACTGAAGCTTTCTTT